This T cell receptor (beta chain) was obtained from a study of shared clonotypes between healthy human individuals. The split of CD4+ cells yielded CD45RA+ naive and CD45RA-negative memory subsets. The trim removed 4 bases at V and 0 bases at J, leaving 8 bases unmatched. CDR3 length: 16 residues. Germline CDR1 reads SGHVS; CDR2 reads FNYEAQ. Profiling relied on immunoSEQ multiplex PCR, and the TCRdb table lists in-frame clones only, not all of them. Counted here are over a million clones, roughly 96% occurring once; the ten biggest clones make up 1% to 1.5%. The TCR originated in a young man in good health. The specimen sequenced was naive CD4+ T cells sorted from blood. As for subset: CD45RA+ positively selected. The chain couples TRBV7-6 to TRBJ2-7; TRBD2 matches 8 bases. The CDR3: CASSSQLADRSYEQYF. As DNA, the CDR3 is TGTGCCAGCAGCTCCCAACTAGCGGACCGCTCCTACGAGCAGTACTTC. Looking up the rest from reference TRBV7-6 and TRBJ2-7 gives the full variable domain: GAGVSQSPRYKVTKRGQDVALRCDPISGHVSLYWYRQALGQGPEFLTYFNYEAQQDKSGLPNDRFSAERPEGSISTLTIQRTEQRDSAMYRCASSSQLADRSYEQYFGPGTRLTVT.